This T cell receptor beta chain was captured by sequencing in a study of shared clonotypes between healthy human individuals. Sequencing was performed with immunoSEQ multiplex PCR; in TCRdb, only in-frame clones are kept and a portion is missing. Of fewer than 1.6 million clones in the sample, approximately 98.5% were seen once. CD4+ cell separation produced CD45RA+ naive and CD45RA-negative memory subsets. The length of the CDR3 is 15 residues. Germline CDR1 and CDR2: SQVTM and ANQGSEA. V lost 6 bases and J lost 0; bases outside the gene matches: 8. This clonotype was sampled from a man aged 25 to 45 in good health. The chain combines TRBV29-1 with TRBJ1-1, with 9 bases matching TRBD1. The sample was naive CD4+ T cells sorted from blood. Subset specified: CD45RA+ positively selected. CDR3 in amino acids: CSVTYRGRMNTEAFF. The CDR3 coding sequence is TGCAGCGTCACCTACAGGGGGCGTATGAACACTGAAGCTTTCTTT.